The T cell receptor (beta chain) described here comes from a study of CD8 T cells in ankylosing spondylitis (TCRdb year 2017). About the study as a whole: The study profiled T cell receptor beta repertoires in healthy donors and ankylosing spondylitis patients to find disease-linked TCR variants. The whole study cohort included 95 to 130 healthy donors and over 20 ankylosing spondylitis patients. Peripheral blood samples were taken, and synovial fluid was additionally collected from ankylosing spondylitis patients. Broader findings and caveats from the paper: A CD8+ phenotype was shown by the disease-linked clones, which were found at relatively low frequencies in peripheral blood. Some motif variants were previously reported in synovial fluid and blood of reactive arthritis patients, suggesting common disease-initiation mechanisms. The disease-linked clones were reported as significantly enriched in matched synovial fluid samples from ankylosing spondylitis patients. Blood from ankylosing spondylitis patients appeared to be characterized by a TCR beta motif composed of under 10 highly homologous amino acid variants.

The sequencer listed for this sample is Illumina HiSeq 2500. TCR beta libraries were prepared by quantitative 5'-RACE with molecular barcodes. The paper's processing steps were these. A new computational method based on a probabilistic model of VDJ rearrangement was used to identify disease-linked TCR variants. The public reads were reprocessed in TCRdb via fastp at Q25 and MiXCR, keeping in-frame beta chains. Entries are consolidated by CDR3 protein sequence, retaining the most common genes and DNA. The V and J calls were determined by TCRdb, not by the authors. The sample table shows about 42,000 distinct CDR3 sequences, and 3% to 4% are seen once. The ten largest account for around 4.1% of the sample. Many counts were recorded for this clonotype. Its antigen target is currently unknown. No much larger clone is present one base from it, and per-base qualities are unavailable. The CDR3 covers 14 residues, taking in both the cysteine and the phenylalanine. The entry retains the CDR3 DNA only, 42 bases that are in frame from base 1. From a lookup of the germline V gene, CDR1 and CDR2 are SGDLS and YYNGEE. V and J are truncated by 4 bases and 4 bases respectively, leaving an intervening sequence of 14 bases.

The rearrangement joined TRBV9 to TRBJ1-2; D gene: possibly TRBD1, on 5 matching bases. The sequence was collected from a female donor with ankylosing spondylitis or in good health (not recorded which). The sequenced material came from blood, either unsorted or a sorted T cell fraction (not recorded which). The CDR3 reads as follows: CASSPLGELYGYTF. The DNA sequence is given as TGTGCCAGCAGCCCCCTGGGGGAGCTCTATGGCTACACCTTC.